This TCR beta chain emerged from a study of shared clonotypes between healthy human individuals (TCRdb year 2020). About the full investigation: A couple of women and a few men aged 18 to 49 years were included in the cohort. To increase sequencing depth and limit assay-specific biases, different laboratories used diverse techniques to prepare libraries and sequence TCR repertoires. To estimate repertoire size and how much clonotype sharing occurs between individuals, the study deeply sequenced the blood TCR repertoires of roughly 5 healthy adults. Each donor's leukapheresis produced roughly between roughly 0.85 and 10 billion PBMCs.

The donors were healthy, HIV-negative adults who had no recently reported acute infections or vaccinations. Only Caucasian adults living in Nashville, Tennessee, USA were represented among the donors. In the unsorted samples, some 94 million PBMCs were counted, and genomic DNA was extracted using the QIAamp DNA Blood Mini kit. Blood was obtained by leukapheresis, after which PBMCs were separated by Ficoll-Histopaque density gradient centrifugation and cryopreserved in liquid nitrogen vapor phase. Trimming takes 2 bases off V and 7 bases off J; junction bases not matched to a gene: 11. CDR3 length: 16 amino acids, cysteine to phenylalanine. The only DNA kept is the CDR3, 48 bases in frame from the first base. The germline V gene provides CDR1 KGHSH and CDR2 LQKENI. The investigation overall reported the following: Because the study included only a small number of donors, the genetic and exposure-history diversity represented was limited. Based on pairwise subsampling, the degree of clonotype sharing among donors was expected to be affected by sequencing depth. Sampling was limited to blood, and TCR repertoires in tissue likely differ from TCR repertoires in blood.

Using the deep immunoSEQ assay, multiplex PCR amplified TCR CDR3 regions from genomic DNA. For each cell subset, the extracted genomic DNA was distributed evenly across all wells of several immunoSEQ 96-well plates, and each plate served as one replicate. For unsorted PBMC, each replicate PCR was loaded with roughly 330 ng genomic DNA, equivalent to 25,000 to 35,000 T cell genomes. Unsorted PBMC genomic DNA was sequenced across ten immunoSEQ deep assay plates. The purified libraries were quantified using a Qubit 3.0 fluorometer, sized with a Bioanalyzer 2100, and then quantified again using the KAPA Library Quantification kit. A separate single-read 150-cycle Illumina NextSeq 550 flow cell was used to sequence each immunoSEQ 96-well plate. The paper's data handling went like this. The immunoSEQ output contained only junctional sequences without quality scores, so filtering could not match that applied to full-length reads. To assign V/J genes and CDR3, sequences were annotated using PyIR, a Python wrapper for IgBLAST v1.9, with IMGT germline references. Reads with weak V/J assignments (E-value above 1e-6), missing CDR3, stop codons, out-of-frame junctions, or ambiguous translated residues were removed. A V3J clonotype was defined by an identical inferred V gene, J gene, and CDR3 amino acid sequence. To compute the percentage overlap between repertoires, the number of shared unique clonotypes was divided by the size of the smaller repertoire. Three approaches were used to assess repertoire richness: RTK rarefaction, the Chao1 estimator, and Recon v2.1 estimates of unobserved clonotypes. The table comes from immuneACCESS by way of TCRdb, which keeps in-frame sequences with V and J called. Part of the clones is missing from these tables; in studies checked, under half for an unresolved V gene and the rest for unknown reasons. That table gives V, J and clone size, and the DNA gave D and trimming. This sample is represented by around 500,000 clones; around 78% of them were singletons. About an eighth of the sample lies in the top ten.

About this clone: It has no known antigen specificity. Base qualities are not recorded, but no much larger clone differs from it by a single base.

The sequence was collected from a woman aged 40 to 49 in good health. Some clones in this sample may be carry-over from other donors' samples. Recombination linked TRBV18 to TRBJ2-1; a stretch of 7 junction bases matches TRBD2. Sequencing input: PBMCs. The CDR3 here reads CASSPIREDNRNEQFF. The DNA reads TGTGCCAGCTCACCAATCCGGGAGGATAATAGGAATGAGCAGTTCTTC.